Listed below are T cell receptor beta chains from one sample, sequenced in a study of T cells in Graves' hyperthyroidism and ophthalmopathy. A single record per CDR3 protein comes from TCRdb applying MiXCR to the multiplex PCR reads. The sample consists of about 270,000 distinct CDR3 sequences, approximately 23% of them appearing once. Sequenced input: blood. Source of these receptors: a man aged 30 to 45 with Graves' ophthalmopathy. The CDR3 runs from the conserved cysteine through the conserved F or W. The order of the fields is V gene, CDR3 length, D gene, clone size, J gene, CDR3 protein, CDR3 DNA. The D gene is left open where the match is weak. Expanded clones get a size class; other rows say once, few or many, or leave the size out.

v_gene: TRBV7-9; len: 15; d_gene: TRBD1; abundance: NA; j_gene: TRBJ2-2; CDR3aa: CANTLGTGRTGELFF; CDR3nt: TGTGCCAACACCCTCGGGACAGGGCGTACCGGGGAGCTGTTTTTT
v_gene: TRBV7-8; len: 15; d_gene: TRBD1; abundance: few; j_gene: TRBJ1-5; CDR3aa: CASTTLGQGVQPQHF; CDR3nt: TGTGCCAGCACCACCCTTGGACAGGGAGTTCAGCCCCAGCATTTT
v_gene: TRBV6-5; len: 17; d_gene: NA; abundance: few; j_gene: TRBJ1-2; CDR3aa: CASSYSGGAGRNYGYTF; CDR3nt: TGTGCCAGCAGTTACTCTGGGGGGGCTGGGCGTAACTATGGCTACACCTTC
v_gene: TRBV9; len: 15; d_gene: NA; abundance: few; j_gene: TRBJ1-3; CDR3aa: CASSGGRIAGNTIYF; CDR3nt: TGTGCCAGCAGCGGAGGGCGCATTGCTGGAAACACCATATATTTT
v_gene: TRBV27; len: 15; d_gene: TRBD1; abundance: few; j_gene: TRBJ2-7; CDR3aa: CASSRSGTGVYEQYF; CDR3nt: TGTGCCAGCAGTCGATCCGGGACAGGGGTCTACGAGCAGTACTTC
v_gene: TRBV7-2; len: 14; d_gene: NA; abundance: NA; j_gene: TRBJ2-4; CDR3aa: CASSHWSPQNIQYF; CDR3nt: TGTGCCAGCAGCCACTGGAGTCCGCAAAACATTCAGTACTTC
v_gene: TRBV19; len: 15; d_gene: NA; abundance: NA; j_gene: TRBJ2-3; CDR3aa: CASRPGAGNSDTQYF; CDR3nt: TGTGCCAGTAGGCCTGGGGCGGGAAATTCAGATACGCAGTATTTT
v_gene: TRBV15; len: 15; d_gene: NA; abundance: NA; j_gene: TRBJ2-5; CDR3aa: CAASRDPGRQETQYF; CDR3nt: TGTGCCGCCAGCAGAGATCCGGGGAGACAAGAGACCCAGTACTTC
v_gene: TRBV3-1; len: 16; d_gene: NA; abundance: many; j_gene: TRBJ2-3; CDR3aa: CASSQEFLMSTDTQYF; CDR3nt: TGTGCCAGCAGCCAAGAGTTTCTGATGAGCACAGATACGCAGTATTTT
v_gene: TRBV6-1; len: 15; d_gene: NA; abundance: NA; j_gene: TRBJ2-3; CDR3aa: CASSRSRTSTDTQYF; CDR3nt: TGTGCCAGCAGCCGGTCTAGGACTAGCACAGATACGCAGTATTTT
v_gene: TRBV7-8; len: 12; d_gene: NA; abundance: many; j_gene: TRBJ2-1; CDR3aa: CASSLGRGEQFF; CDR3nt: TGTGCCAGCAGCTTAGGCCGGGGGGAGCAGTTCTTC
v_gene: TRBV7-3; len: 17; d_gene: TRBD2; abundance: many; j_gene: TRBJ2-1; CDR3aa: CASSLRAGGSPGNEQFF; CDR3nt: TGTGCCAGCAGCTTACGCGCGGGAGGGTCGCCAGGGAATGAGCAGTTCTTC
v_gene: TRBV3-1; len: 17; d_gene: NA; abundance: NA; j_gene: TRBJ2-5; CDR3aa: CASSQVGTVQYQETQYF; CDR3nt: TGTGCCAGCAGCCAAGTGGGGACGGTTCAGTACCAAGAGACCCAGTACTTC
v_gene: TRBV20-1; len: 17; d_gene: TRBD2; abundance: NA; j_gene: TRBJ2-2; CDR3aa: CSATGTSGRTKTGELFF; CDR3nt: TGCAGTGCTACCGGGACTAGCGGGAGAACTAAGACCGGGGAGCTGTTTTTT
v_gene: TRBV6-1; len: 14; d_gene: NA; abundance: few; j_gene: TRBJ2-2; CDR3aa: CASSKSMGTGELFF; CDR3nt: TGTGCCAGCAGTAAATCAATGGGTACCGGGGAGCTGTTTTTT
v_gene: TRBV5-6; len: 16; d_gene: TRBD1; abundance: few; j_gene: TRBJ2-3; CDR3aa: CASSTMTGGITDTQYF; CDR3nt: TGTGCCAGCAGCACTATGACAGGGGGAATCACAGATACGCAGTATTTT
v_gene: TRBV11-2; len: 15; d_gene: TRBD1; abundance: many; j_gene: TRBJ2-1; CDR3aa: CASSLRTGGYNEQFF; CDR3nt: TGTGCCAGCAGCTTACGGACAGGGGGCTACAATGAGCAGTTCTTC
v_gene: TRBV7-9; len: 15; d_gene: TRBD1; abundance: few; j_gene: TRBJ2-5; CDR3aa: CASSLGTGGPETQYF; CDR3nt: TGCGCCAGCAGCTTGGGTACAGGGGGCCCAGAGACCCAGTACTTC
v_gene: TRBV12-3/TRBV12-4; len: 13; d_gene: NA; abundance: many; j_gene: TRBJ1-5; CDR3aa: CASSLGSNQPQHF; CDR3nt: TGTGCCAGCAGTCTGGGTAGCAATCAGCCCCAGCATTTT
v_gene: TRBV20-1; len: 16; d_gene: NA; abundance: NA; j_gene: TRBJ2-1; CDR3aa: CSAIDWTGGGGDEQFF; CDR3nt: TGCAGTGCCATAGACTGGACAGGAGGGGGTGGAGATGAGCAGTTCTTC
v_gene: TRBV5-6; len: 14; d_gene: NA; abundance: NA; j_gene: TRBJ2-2; CDR3aa: CASSFFGGSGELFF; CDR3nt: TGTGCCAGCAGCTTCTTCGGTGGGAGCGGGGAGCTGTTTTTT
v_gene: TRBV4-1; len: 16; d_gene: NA; abundance: NA; j_gene: TRBJ2-2; CDR3aa: CASSFGTLTNTGELFF; CDR3nt: TGCGCCAGCAGCTTCGGGACACTAACGAACACCGGGGAGCTGTTTTTT
v_gene: TRBV3-1; len: 13; d_gene: NA; abundance: NA; j_gene: TRBJ2-7; CDR3aa: CASSQAGVNEQYF; CDR3nt: TGTGCCAGCAGCCAAGCGGGAGTAAACGAGCAGTACTTC
v_gene: TRBV7-8; len: 17; d_gene: TRBD2; abundance: few; j_gene: TRBJ2-3; CDR3aa: CASSLHQTSGKSDTQYF; CDR3nt: TGTGCCAGCAGCCTCCACCAGACTAGCGGGAAGTCAGATACGCAGTATTTT
v_gene: TRBV7-3; len: 16; d_gene: NA; abundance: many; j_gene: TRBJ1-4; CDR3aa: CAREVSKGATNEKLFF; CDR3nt: TGTGCCAGAGAAGTGTCAAAGGGTGCCACTAATGAAAAACTGTTTTTT
v_gene: TRBV4-2; len: 16; d_gene: TRBD2; abundance: NA; j_gene: TRBJ2-1; CDR3aa: CASSPFAGGSYNEQFF; CDR3nt: TGTGCCAGCAGCCCTTTCGCGGGGGGCTCCTACAATGAGCAGTTCTTC
v_gene: TRBV11-3; len: 13; d_gene: NA; abundance: NA; j_gene: TRBJ2-7; CDR3aa: CASSATGSGEQYF; CDR3nt: TGTGCCAGCAGCGCGACTGGGTCGGGCGAGCAGTACTTC
v_gene: TRBV11-2; len: 14; d_gene: NA; abundance: NA; j_gene: TRBJ2-7; CDR3aa: CASSLSVGTYEQYF; CDR3nt: TGTGCCAGCAGCCTTTCAGTGGGGACCTACGAGCAGTACTTC
v_gene: TRBV30; len: 11; d_gene: NA; abundance: many; j_gene: TRBJ2-7; CDR3aa: CACRDGYEQYF; CDR3nt: TGTGCCTGCCGGGACGGTTACGAGCAGTACTTC
v_gene: TRBV5-6; len: 15; d_gene: NA; abundance: once; j_gene: TRBJ2-3; CDR3aa: CASSFLGLGTDTQYF; CDR3nt: TGTGCCAGCAGCTTTCTCGGTCTTGGCACAGATACGCAGTATTTT
v_gene: TRBV2; len: 12; d_gene: NA; abundance: NA; j_gene: TRBJ2-7; CDR3aa: CASSGGEDEQYF; CDR3nt: TGTGCCAGCAGTGGGGGTGAAGACGAGCAGTACTTC
v_gene: TRBV11-2; len: 15; d_gene: NA; abundance: NA; j_gene: TRBJ2-7; CDR3aa: CASSLNGGLVGEQYF; CDR3nt: TGTGCCAGCAGCTTAAATGGGGGGCTAGTCGGCGAGCAGTACTTC
v_gene: TRBV9; len: 15; d_gene: NA; abundance: few; j_gene: TRBJ2-3; CDR3aa: CASSVGLEGTDTQYF; CDR3nt: TGTGCCAGCAGCGTAGGCTTGGAGGGCACAGATACGCAGTATTTT
v_gene: TRBV2; len: 12; d_gene: NA; abundance: NA; j_gene: TRBJ2-7; CDR3aa: CASSDDSYEQYF; CDR3nt: TGTGCCAGCAGCGACGACTCCTACGAGCAGTACTTC
v_gene: TRBV7-9; len: 14; d_gene: NA; abundance: NA; j_gene: TRBJ2-5; CDR3aa: CASSLAGADETQYF; CDR3nt: TGTGCCAGCAGCTTAGCAGGGGCCGATGAGACCCAGTACTTC
v_gene: TRBV19; len: 15; d_gene: TRBD2; abundance: NA; j_gene: TRBJ2-1; CDR3aa: CASTKRTSGDVEQFF; CDR3nt: TGTGCCAGTACCAAAAGGACTAGCGGGGACGTGGAGCAGTTCTTC
v_gene: TRBV6-2/TRBV6-3; len: 17; d_gene: TRBD1; abundance: NA; j_gene: TRBJ1-6; CDR3aa: CASSYLGTVLPYSPLHF; CDR3nt: TGTGCCAGCAGTTACCTCGGGACAGTTCTTCCATATTCACCCCTCCACTTT
v_gene: TRBV24-1; len: 11; d_gene: NA; abundance: few; j_gene: TRBJ2-2; CDR3aa: CATSGLGELFF; CDR3nt: TGTGCCACCAGTGGGCTCGGGGAGCTGTTTTTT
v_gene: TRBV29-1; len: 10; d_gene: TRBD1; abundance: many; j_gene: TRBJ1-1; CDR3aa: CSGGTDEAFF; CDR3nt: TGCAGCGGGGGGACAGATGAAGCTTTCTTT
v_gene: TRBV30; len: 14; d_gene: NA; abundance: many; j_gene: TRBJ1-6; CDR3aa: CALMTGTRDSPLHF; CDR3nt: TGTGCCTTGATGACCGGGACGAGGGATTCACCCCTCCACTTT
v_gene: TRBV6-1; len: 16; d_gene: NA; abundance: NA; j_gene: TRBJ2-5; CDR3aa: CASSEEGRGGKETQYF; CDR3nt: TGTGCCAGCAGTGAAGAAGGCAGGGGCGGCAAAGAGACCCAGTACTTC
v_gene: TRBV12-3/TRBV12-4; len: 12; d_gene: NA; abundance: NA; j_gene: TRBJ2-1; CDR3aa: CASSFAGGEQFF; CDR3nt: TGTGCCAGCAGTTTTGCAGGAGGTGAGCAGTTCTTC